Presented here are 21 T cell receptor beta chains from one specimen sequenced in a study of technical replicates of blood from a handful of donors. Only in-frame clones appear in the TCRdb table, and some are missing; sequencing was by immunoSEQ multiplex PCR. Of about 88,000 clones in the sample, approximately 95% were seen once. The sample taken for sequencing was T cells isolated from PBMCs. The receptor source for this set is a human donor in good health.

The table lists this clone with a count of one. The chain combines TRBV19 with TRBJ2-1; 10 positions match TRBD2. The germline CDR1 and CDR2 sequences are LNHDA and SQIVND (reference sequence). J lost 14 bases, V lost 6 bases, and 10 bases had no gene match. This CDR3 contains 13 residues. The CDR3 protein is CASRELGLAEEFF. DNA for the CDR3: TGTGCCAGTAGGGAGCTCGGACTAGCGGAAGAGTTCTTC.

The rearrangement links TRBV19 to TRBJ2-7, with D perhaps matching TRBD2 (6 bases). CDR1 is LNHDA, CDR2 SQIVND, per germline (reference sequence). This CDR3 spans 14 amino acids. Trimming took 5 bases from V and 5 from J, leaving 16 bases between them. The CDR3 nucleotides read TGTGCCAGTAGTGTCCCGGGACTCCGGGACGAGCAGTACTTC. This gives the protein CASSVPGLRDEQYF.

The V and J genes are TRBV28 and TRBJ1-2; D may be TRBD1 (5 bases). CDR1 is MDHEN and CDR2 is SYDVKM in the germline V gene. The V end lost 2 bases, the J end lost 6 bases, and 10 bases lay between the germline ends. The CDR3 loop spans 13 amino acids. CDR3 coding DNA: TGTGCCAGCAGTTTAGGTCAGGGCGATGGCTACACCTTC. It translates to CASSLGQGDGYTF.

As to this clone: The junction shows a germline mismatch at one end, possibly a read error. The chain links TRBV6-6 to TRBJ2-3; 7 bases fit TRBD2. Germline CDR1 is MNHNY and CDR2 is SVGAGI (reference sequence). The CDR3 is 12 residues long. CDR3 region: CALSGSTDTQYF. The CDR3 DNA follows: TGCGCACTTAGCGGGAGCACAGATACGCAGTATTTT.

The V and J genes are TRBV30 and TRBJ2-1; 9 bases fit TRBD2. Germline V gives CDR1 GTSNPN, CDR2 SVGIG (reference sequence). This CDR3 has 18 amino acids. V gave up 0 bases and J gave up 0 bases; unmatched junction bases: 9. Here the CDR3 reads CAWSVRLAAFSSYNEQFF. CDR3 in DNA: TGTGCCTGGAGTGTCAGACTAGCGGCCTTTAGCTCCTACAATGAGCAGTTCTTC.

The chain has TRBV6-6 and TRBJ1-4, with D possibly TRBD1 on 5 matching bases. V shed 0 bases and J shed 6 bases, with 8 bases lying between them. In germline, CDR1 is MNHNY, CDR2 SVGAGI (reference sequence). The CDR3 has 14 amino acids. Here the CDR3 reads CASSYSQEDEKLFF. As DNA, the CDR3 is TGTGCCAGCAGTTACTCACAGGAAGATGAAAAACTGTTTTTT.

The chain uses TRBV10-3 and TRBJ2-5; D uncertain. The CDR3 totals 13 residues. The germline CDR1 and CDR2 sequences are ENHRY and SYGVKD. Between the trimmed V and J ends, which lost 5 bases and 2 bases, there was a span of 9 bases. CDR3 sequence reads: CAISWALQETQYF. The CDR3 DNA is TGTGCCATCAGTTGGGCTTTACAAGAGACCCAGTACTTC.

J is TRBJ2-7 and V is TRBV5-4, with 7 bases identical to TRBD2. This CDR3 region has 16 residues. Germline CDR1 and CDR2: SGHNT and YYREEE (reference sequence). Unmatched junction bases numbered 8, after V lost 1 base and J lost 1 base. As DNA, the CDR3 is TGTGCCAGCAGCTTGTCGGCGGGAGTGAGGTCCTACGAGCAGTACTTC. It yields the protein CASSLSAGVRSYEQYF.

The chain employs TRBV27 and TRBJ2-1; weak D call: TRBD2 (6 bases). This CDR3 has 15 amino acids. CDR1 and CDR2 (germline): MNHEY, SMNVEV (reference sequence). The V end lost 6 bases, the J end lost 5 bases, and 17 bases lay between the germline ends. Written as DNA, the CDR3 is TGTGCCAGCAGCCCCATGGGAGGTATACACAATGAGCAGTTCTTC. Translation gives CASSPMGGIHNEQFF.

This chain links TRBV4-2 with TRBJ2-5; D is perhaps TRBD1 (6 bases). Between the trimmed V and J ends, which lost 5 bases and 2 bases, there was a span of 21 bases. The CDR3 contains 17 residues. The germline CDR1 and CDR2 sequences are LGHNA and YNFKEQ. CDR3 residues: CASSGRGNGLLQETQYF. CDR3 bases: TGTGCCAGCAGCGGCAGGGGCAACGGGTTACTACAAGAGACCCAGTACTTC.

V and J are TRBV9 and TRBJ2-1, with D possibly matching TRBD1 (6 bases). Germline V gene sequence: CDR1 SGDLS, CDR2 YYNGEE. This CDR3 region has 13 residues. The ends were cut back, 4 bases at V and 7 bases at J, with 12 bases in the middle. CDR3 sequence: CASSPTGQNEQFF. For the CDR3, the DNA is TGTGCCAGCAGCCCAACAGGACAGAATGAGCAGTTCTTC. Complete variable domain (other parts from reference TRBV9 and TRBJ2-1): DSGVTQTPKHLITATGQRVTLRCSPRSGDLSVYWYQQSLDQGLQFLIQYYNGEERAKGNILERFSAQQFPDLHSELNLSSLELGDSALYFCASSPTGQNEQFFGPGTRLTVL.

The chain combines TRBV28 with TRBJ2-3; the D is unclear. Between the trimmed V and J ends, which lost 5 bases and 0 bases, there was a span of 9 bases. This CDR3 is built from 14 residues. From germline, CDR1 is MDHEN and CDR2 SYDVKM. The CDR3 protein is CASSTSPSTDTQYF. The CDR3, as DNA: TGTGCCAGCAGTACTTCACCTAGCACAGATACGCAGTATTTT. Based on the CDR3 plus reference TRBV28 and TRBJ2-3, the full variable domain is DVKVTQSSRYLVKRTGEKVFLECVQDMDHENMFWYRQDPGLGLRLIYFSYDVKMKEKGDIPEGYSVSREKKERFSLILESASTNQTSMYLCASSTSPSTDTQYFGPGTRLTVL.

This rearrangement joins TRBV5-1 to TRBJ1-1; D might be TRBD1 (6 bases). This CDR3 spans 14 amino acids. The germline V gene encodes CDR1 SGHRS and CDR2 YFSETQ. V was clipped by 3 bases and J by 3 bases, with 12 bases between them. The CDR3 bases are TGCGCCAGCAGCTCACGGACAGCTGACACTGAAGCTTTCTTT. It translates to CASSSRTADTEAFF.

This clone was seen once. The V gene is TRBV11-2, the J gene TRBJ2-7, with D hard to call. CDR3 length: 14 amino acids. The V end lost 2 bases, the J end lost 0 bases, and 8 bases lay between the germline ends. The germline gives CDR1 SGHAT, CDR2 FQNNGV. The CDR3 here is CASSLYPGSYEQYF. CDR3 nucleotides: TGTGCCAGCAGCTTATACCCAGGCTCCTACGAGCAGTACTTC.

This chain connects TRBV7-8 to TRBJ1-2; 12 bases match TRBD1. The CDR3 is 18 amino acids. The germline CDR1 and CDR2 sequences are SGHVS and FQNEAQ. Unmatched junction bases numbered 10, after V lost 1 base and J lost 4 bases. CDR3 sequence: CASSLVLGTGGLLYGYTF. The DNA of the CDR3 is TGTGCCAGCAGCTTAGTATTAGGGACAGGGGGCCTACTCTATGGCTACACCTTC.

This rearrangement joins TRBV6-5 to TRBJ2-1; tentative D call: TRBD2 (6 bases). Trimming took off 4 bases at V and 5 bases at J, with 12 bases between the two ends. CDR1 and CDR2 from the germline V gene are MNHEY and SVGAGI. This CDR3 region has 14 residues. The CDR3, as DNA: TGTGCCAGCAGTTCATCTGGGGGGAACAATGAGCAGTTCTTC. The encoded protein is CASSSSGGNNEQFF.

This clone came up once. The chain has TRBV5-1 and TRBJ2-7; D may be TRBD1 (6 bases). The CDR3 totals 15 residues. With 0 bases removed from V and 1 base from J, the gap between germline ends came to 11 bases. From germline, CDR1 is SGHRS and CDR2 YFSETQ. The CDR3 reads CASSLAPGVSYEQYF. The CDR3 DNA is TGCGCCAGCAGCTTGGCCCCAGGGGTATCCTACGAGCAGTACTTC.

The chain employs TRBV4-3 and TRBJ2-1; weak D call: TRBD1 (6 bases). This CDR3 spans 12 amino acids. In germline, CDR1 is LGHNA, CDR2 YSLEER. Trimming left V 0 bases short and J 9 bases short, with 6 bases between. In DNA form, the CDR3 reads TGCGCCAGCAGCCAAGAAGGGGGTGAGCAGTTCTTC. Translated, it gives CASSQEGGEQFF.

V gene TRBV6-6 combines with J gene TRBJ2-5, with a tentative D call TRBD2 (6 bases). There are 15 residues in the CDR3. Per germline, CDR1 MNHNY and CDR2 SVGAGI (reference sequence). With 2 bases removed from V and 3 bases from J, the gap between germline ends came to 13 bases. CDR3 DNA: TGTGCCAGCAGTTACCCCGCCGGGGGTAAAGAGACCCAGTACTTC. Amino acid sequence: CASSYPAGGKETQYF.

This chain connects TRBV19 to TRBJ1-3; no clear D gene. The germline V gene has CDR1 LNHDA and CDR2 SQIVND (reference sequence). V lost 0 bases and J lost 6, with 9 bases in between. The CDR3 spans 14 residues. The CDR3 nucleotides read TGTGCCAGTAGTATAGATCGGAGCCTAAACACCATATATTTT. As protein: CASSIDRSLNTIYF.

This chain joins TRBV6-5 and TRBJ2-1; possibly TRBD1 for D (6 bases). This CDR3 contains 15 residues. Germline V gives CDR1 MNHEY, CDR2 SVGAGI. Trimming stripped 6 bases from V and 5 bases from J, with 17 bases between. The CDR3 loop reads CASSSYRVLNNEQFF. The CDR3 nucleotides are TGTGCCAGCAGCTCTTACAGGGTATTAAACAATGAGCAGTTCTTC.